Below are 29 T cell receptor beta chains sequenced from a single sample in a study of PD-1 blockade in classical Hodgkin lymphoma. Time point given: cycle 4 day 1 (C4D1), after 5 to 7 weeks of nivolumab. Every patient was affected by relapse after autologous stem cell transplantation, while exposure to brentuximab vedotin was not uniform. Sequencing used immunoSEQ multiplex PCR; TCRdb keeps in-frame clones, though not all of them. The sample comprises roughly 20,000 clones, roughly 72% of which are singletons, and 40% rests with the top ten. Sequencing was performed on peripheral blood mononuclear cells (PBMCs), taken before the fourth cycle of nivolumab. Every receptor here comes from a human donor with classical Hodgkin lymphoma.

This chain connects TRBV15 to TRBJ2-7; 14 nucleotides line up with TRBD2. The CDR3 loop spans 17 amino acids. The V gene end was trimmed by 1 base and the J gene end by 4 bases; junction bases not matched to a gene: 6. Germline loops: CDR1 LNHNV, CDR2 YYDKDF (reference sequence). The chain's CDR3 is CATSRAIGTSGSYEQYF. CDR3 nucleotides: TGTGCCACCAGCAGAGCCATCGGGACTAGCGGGAGTTACGAGCAGTACTTC.

The genes are TRBV7-9 and TRBJ2-1, with D tentatively TRBD2 (5 bases). There are 13 residues in the CDR3. Trimming removed 6 bases from V and 3 bases from J, with 9 bases in between. CDR1 is SEHNR and CDR2 is FQNEAQ in the germline V gene (reference sequence). The CDR3 spells CASRAGNYNEQFF. The CDR3 nucleotides are TGTGCCAGCAGAGCCGGGAACTACAATGAGCAGTTCTTC.

The V and J genes are TRBV27 and TRBJ2-7; no reliable D call. CDR3 size: 9 residues. Germline V gene sequence: CDR1 MNHEY, CDR2 SMNVEV (reference sequence). V lost 11 bases and J 3 bases, leaving 5 bases between the germline ends. CDR3 sequence reads: CAVYYEQYF. CDR3 nucleotides: TGTGCCGTTTACTACGAGCAGTACTTC.

This clone counts as medium-sized. The rearrangement links TRBV6-6 to TRBJ1-6; 8 nucleotides line up with TRBD1. V shed 10 bases and J 6 bases; nucleotides not matched to a gene: 8. In germline, CDR1 is MNHNY, CDR2 SVGAGI (reference sequence). The CDR3 is 14 amino acids. DNA of the CDR3: TGTGCCATTCGTCCAGGGGGCGTTAATTCACCCCTCCACTTT. As protein: CAIRPGGVNSPLHF.

The chain couples TRBV10-3 to TRBJ2-2, with 10 bases identical to TRBD2. V was pared by 8 bases and J by 6 bases, with 3 bases of the junction left unmatched. The CDR3 contains 13 residues. CDR1 ENHRY and CDR2 SYGVKD come from the germline V gene. Written as DNA, the CDR3 is TGTGCCATCTTCAGCGGGGGGGCCGGGGAGCTGTTTTTT. This codes for CAIFSGGAGELFF.

The chain has TRBV2 and TRBJ2-1, with TRBD2 identical over 14 bases. The CDR3 has 14 amino acids. CDR1 is SNHLY, CDR2 FYNNEI, per germline. With 6 bases clipped from V and 9 bases from J, the junction kept 4 bases outside the gene matches. The CDR3 here is CASRTSGGAGEQFF. The CDR3 DNA is TGTGCCAGCAGGACTAGCGGGGGGGCGGGTGAGCAGTTCTTC.

This clone was detected once. CDR3: CASNKGPGGYTF. The CDR3 DNA sequence: TGTGCCAGTAATAAGGGCCCGGGAGGCTACACCTTC. The chain combines TRBV19 with TRBJ1-2; the D is unclear. Germline V gene data show CDR1 as LNHDA and CDR2 as SQIVND (reference sequence). The CDR3 totals 12 residues. V lost 7 bases to trimming and J lost 8 bases, with 14 bases between them.

The chain has TRBV11-3 and TRBJ2-2, with D unclear. The CDR3 runs to 13 residues. The germline V gene encodes CDR1 SGHNT and CDR2 YENEEA. V lost 4 bases, J lost 7 bases, and 10 bases lay in between. The CDR3 reads CASSYSPHGELFF. The DNA of the CDR3 is TGTGCCAGCAGCTATAGCCCCCACGGGGAGCTGTTTTTT.

This clone turned up a few times. This chain uses TRBV6-6 with TRBJ1-2; 8 bases fit TRBD1. In germline, CDR1 is MNHNY, CDR2 SVGAGI (reference sequence). The junction had 8 bases not matched to a gene; V was cut back by 2 bases and J by 6 bases. The CDR3 consists of 15 residues. In DNA form, the CDR3 reads TGTGCCAGCAGTTACCTAACCGACAGGGGCGATGGCTACACCTTC. Its translation: CASSYLTDRGDGYTF.

This clone was counted ten times or more. The chain links TRBV27 to TRBJ1-1, with D hard to call. V lost 4 bases and J lost 4, with 19 bases in between. CDR1 and CDR2 from the germline V gene are MNHEY and SMNVEV (reference sequence). The CDR3 is 16 amino acids. The DNA for the CDR3 is TGTGCCAGCAGTTCCTATAGCAGGTTTCCCACCACTGAAGCTTTCTTT. This codes for CASSSYSRFPTTEAFF.

This clone was observed once. The gene calls are TRBV7-8 and TRBJ2-7; D is perhaps TRBD2 (6 bases). Germline CDR1 and CDR2: SGHVS and FQNEAQ. The CDR3 runs to 12 residues. Trimming cost V 1 base and J 7 bases, with 8 bases left between them. CDR3 coding DNA: TGTGCCAGCAGCTTAGAGGGACTTGAGCAGTACTTC. It codes for CASSLEGLEQYF. The whole variable domain, remainder taken from reference TRBV7-8 and TRBJ2-7, is GAGVSQSPRYKVAKRGQDVALRCDPISGHVSLFWYQQALGQGPEFLTYFQNEAQLDKSGLPSDRFFAERPEGSVSTLKIQRTQQEDSAVYLCASSLEGLEQYFGPGTRLTVT.

Notes on this clone: Compared with germline, one end of the junction differs, possibly owing to a read error. This rearrangement joins TRBV7-9 to TRBJ2-4; 7 bases fit TRBD1. The CDR3 runs to 12 residues. Germline V lookup: CDR1 SEHNR, CDR2 FQNEAQ (reference sequence). CDR3 amino acids: CASSLQGQTSLF. In DNA, the CDR3 is TGTGCCAGCAGCCTCCAGGGACAGACGTCCCTCTTC.

The chain joins TRBV7-8 to TRBJ2-3; possibly TRBD2 for D (6 bases). Germline CDR1 and CDR2: SGHVS and FQNEAQ. Trimming stripped 4 bases from V and 2 bases from J, with 10 bases between. This CDR3 region has 14 residues. The CDR3 DNA sequence: TGTGCCAGCAGCTGGGGACTCAACACAGATACGCAGTATTTT. Translating gives CASSWGLNTDTQYF.

V usage is TRBV5-6 and J usage is TRBJ1-2; no definite D call. Germline V CDR1 and CDR2: SGHDT, YYEEEE. V gave up 2 bases and J gave up 3 bases, with 14 bases separating them. CDR3 length: 15 residues. Here the CDR3 DNA reads TGTGCCAGCAGCTTCATAAGCCTCGGGCACTATGGCTACACCTTC. This translates into CASSFISLGHYGYTF.

This sequence joins TRBV7-9 and TRBJ2-6; 7 positions agree with TRBD1. The CDR3 extends over 14 amino acids. Germline lookup yields CDR1 SEHNR and CDR2 FQNEAQ (reference sequence). The CDR3 here is CAINTGAGANVLTF. Written as DNA, the CDR3 is TGTGCAATTAATACAGGGGCTGGGGCCAACGTCCTGACTTTC.

This clone is a singleton in its sample. This CDR3 reads CSVEEFNTGELFF. The DNA of the CDR3 is TGCAGCGTTGAGGAGTTCAACACCGGGGAGCTGTTTTTT. The chain recombines TRBV29-1 with TRBJ2-2; D call uncertain. In germline, CDR1 is SQVTM, CDR2 ANQGSEA. V was cut by 3 bases and J by 2 bases, with 7 bases left in between. The CDR3 has 13 amino acids.

This clone has a handful of counts. The V and J genes are TRBV6-6 and TRBJ2-5, with D possibly being TRBD1 (5 bases). The V end was cut by 5 bases, the J end by 4 bases, with 11 bases between. CDR1 and CDR2 from the germline V gene are MNHNY and SVGAGI (reference sequence). The CDR3 has 13 amino acids. CDR3 region: CASSLRQPETQYF. CDR3 nucleotide sequence: TGTGCCAGCAGTCTCCGACAGCCAGAGACCCAGTACTTC.

V and J are TRBV27 and TRBJ2-4, with D possibly TRBD1 on 6 matching bases. Germline V gene data show CDR1 as MNHEY and CDR2 as SMNVEV (reference sequence). This CDR3 spans 13 amino acids. V lost 5 bases and J 5 bases, leaving 10 bases between the germline ends. This CDR3 is CASSQGYENIQYF. DNA for the CDR3: TGTGCCAGCAGTCAGGGGTACGAAAACATTCAGTACTTC.

The chain uses TRBV5-1 and TRBJ1-3, with D possibly being TRBD1 (6 bases). Germline CDR1 is SGHRS and CDR2 is YFSETQ. The length of the CDR3 is 15 residues. V lost 4 bases to trimming and J lost 4 bases, with 15 bases between them. The CDR3 sequence is CASSPTGQGGNTIYF. For the CDR3, the DNA is TGCGCCAGCAGCCCAACAGGGCAAGGGGGAAACACCATATATTTT.

This clone was counted between two and nine times. J is TRBJ2-5 and V is TRBV29-1; a possible D gene is TRBD1 (5 bases). The CDR3 spans 15 residues. The germline CDR1 and CDR2 sequences are SQVTM and ANQGSEA. V was clipped by 6 bases and J by 4 bases, with 21 bases between them. The CDR3: CSVSLSGKGRETQYF. CDR3 sequence (DNA): TGCAGCGTGAGCCTCTCAGGGAAGGGTAGAGAGACCCAGTACTTC.

This sequence joins TRBV6-5 and TRBJ1-6, with D unclear. This CDR3 has 12 amino acids. V lost 3 bases to trimming and J lost 10 bases, with 7 bases between them. CDR1 MNHEY and CDR2 SVGAGI come from the germline V gene. For the CDR3, the DNA is TGTGCCAGCAGTTATTACGGGTCACCCCTCCACTTT. Its translation: CASSYYGSPLHF.

The chain recombines TRBV5-1 with TRBJ1-1; D is perhaps TRBD1 (5 bases). The V and J ends lost 5 bases and 1 base respectively, with 12 bases between them. This CDR3 contains 14 residues. Germline-derived CDR1 and CDR2 are SGHRS and YFSETQ. CDR3 amino acids: CASRESGTNTEAFF. The DNA for the CDR3 is TGCGCCAGCAGGGAATCCGGGACGAACACTGAAGCTTTCTTT.

This sequence joins TRBV18 and TRBJ1-2; weak D call: TRBD1 (5 bases). The V and J ends lost 1 base and 7 bases respectively, with 10 bases between them. Per the germline V gene, CDR1 is KGHSH and CDR2 is LQKENI. The CDR3 sequence is 13 residues long. The chain's CDR3 is CASSPRDGIGYTF. The CDR3 DNA sequence: TGTGCCAGCTCACCACGGGACGGAATTGGCTACACCTTC.

This clone was counted a few times. CDR3 sequence reads: CATSRGDDYNQPQHF. CDR3 bases: TGTGCCACCAGCAGAGGTGACGATTACAATCAGCCCCAGCATTTT. The V and J genes are TRBV15 and TRBJ1-5; D gene ambiguous. This CDR3 is 15 amino acids long. The germline V gene encodes CDR1 LNHNV and CDR2 YYDKDF (reference sequence). Trimming took off 1 base at V and 3 bases at J, with 10 bases between the two ends.

The chain is built from TRBV4-2 and TRBJ2-5, with 8 bases identical to TRBD2. V trimming: 4 bases; J trimming: 2 bases; junction bases outside the gene matches: 3. CDR1 and CDR2 from the germline V gene are LGHNA and YNFKEQ. The CDR3 sequence is 14 residues long. The DNA of the CDR3 is TGTGCCAGCAGCCGGCGGGGGGCGCAAGAGACCCAGTACTTC. The encoded protein is CASSRRGAQETQYF.

This clone showed up just once. V usage is TRBV19 and J usage is TRBJ2-3; D is ambiguous. The CDR3 covers 15 residues. The V and J ends lost 1 base and 4 bases respectively, with 12 bases between them. Germline V gene data show CDR1 as LNHDA and CDR2 as SQIVND (reference sequence). The CDR3 sequence is CASSIASPVADTQYF. CDR3 in DNA: TGTGCCAGTAGTATAGCGAGTCCAGTGGCAGATACGCAGTATTTT.

The chain has TRBV19 and TRBJ1-5; 9 bases are shared with TRBD1. Germline V lookup: CDR1 LNHDA, CDR2 SQIVND (reference sequence). The CDR3 length is 14 residues. J gave up 7 bases and V 7 bases, and 8 bases lay outside the gene matches. The CDR3 protein is CASNRDRALQPQHF. The CDR3 DNA reads as TGTGCCAGTAACCGGGACAGGGCTTTGCAGCCCCAGCATTTT.

J is TRBJ2-5 and V is TRBV5-1, with D tentatively TRBD1 (5 bases). Trimming removed 5 bases from V and 3 bases from J, with 8 bases in between. Germline loops: CDR1 SGHRS, CDR2 YFSETQ. The CDR3 consists of 12 residues. CDR3 DNA: TGCGCCAGCAGACAGGTCGAAGAGACCCAGTACTTC. Its protein product is CASRQVEETQYF.

The chain joins TRBV19 to TRBJ1-1; 7 bases are shared with TRBD1. Germline V gene lookup returns CDR1 LNHDA and CDR2 SQIVND (reference sequence). CDR3 length: 15 residues. The V and J ends lost 4 bases and 0 bases, in that order; junction bases with no gene match: 5. The CDR3 bases are TGTGCCAGTAGTAGCGTGACAGGGCTGAACACTGAAGCTTTCTTT. Protein product: CASSSVTGLNTEAFF.